The clone carrying this TCR beta chain was picked up one time. This record comes from a study of blood T cell repertoires in COVID-19. Study-wide context: PBMCs, B-cell-depleted T cells, or T cells provided the cDNA or gDNA that made up the material.

Assay: immunoSEQ multiplex PCR; the TCRdb copy retains only in-frame clones and omits some. The repertoire has about 180,000 clones, over 80% of them found once; the top ten carry 1.5% to 2%. J was trimmed by 6 bases and V by 2 bases; bases with no gene match: 5. The V gene's germline CDR1 is MNHNY and CDR2 SVGAGI (reference sequence). The CDR3 has 14 residues. Sequencing used peripheral blood. The source of this sequence is a woman aged 45-65 years with acute or convalescent COVID-19. The chain combines TRBV6-6 with TRBJ1-2; 8 nucleotides agree with TRBD1. CDR3 loop: CASSYADRVHGYTF. The DNA of the CDR3 is TGTGCCAGCAGTTACGCGGACAGGGTGCATGGCTACACCTTC.